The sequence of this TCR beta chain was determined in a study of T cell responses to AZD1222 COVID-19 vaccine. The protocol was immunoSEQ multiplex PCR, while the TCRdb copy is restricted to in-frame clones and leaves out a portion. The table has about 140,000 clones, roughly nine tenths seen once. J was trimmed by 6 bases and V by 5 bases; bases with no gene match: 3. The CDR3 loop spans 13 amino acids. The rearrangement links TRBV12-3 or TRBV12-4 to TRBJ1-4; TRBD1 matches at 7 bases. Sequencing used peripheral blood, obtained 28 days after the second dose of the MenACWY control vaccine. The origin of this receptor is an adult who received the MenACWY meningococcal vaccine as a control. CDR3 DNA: TGTGCCAGCAGTCCTGGGACAGATGAAAAACTGTTTTTT. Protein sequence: CASSPGTDEKLFF.